These 8 T cell receptor beta chains originate from one sample sequenced in a study of cytomegalovirus exposure and HLA in healthy donors. Profiled with immunoSEQ multiplex PCR; TCRdb holds only in-frame clones, not every one. Here the sample spans about 160,000 clones, 86% being singletons. Sample: PBMCs. The receptors were gathered from a woman under 30 in good health and CMV-seronegative.

Here the CDR3 DNA reads TGTGCCAGCAGTCCAAGCGGGGGGGCCGCAGATACGCAGTATTTT. It specifies CASSPSGGAADTQYF. V gene TRBV6-5 combines with J gene TRBJ2-3; 10 nucleotides align to TRBD2. CDR1 is MNHEY and CDR2 is SVGAGI in the germline V gene. This CDR3 contains 15 residues. Losses at the gene ends were 5 bases for V and 4 bases for J; bases not matched to a gene: 6.

The genes are TRBV29-1 and TRBJ2-5; 9 nucleotides align to TRBD1. Per germline, CDR1 SQVTM and CDR2 ANQGSEA. Trimming at V came to 6 bases and at J to 4 bases, leaving 3 bases not matched to a gene. CDR3 size: 12 residues. The DNA of the CDR3 is TGCAGCGTAAACAGGGGGCGAGAGACCCAGTACTTC. Protein product: CSVNRGRETQYF.

This chain links TRBV6-5 with TRBJ1-1, with TRBD1 matching 10 bases. J was trimmed by 11 bases and V by 0 bases; bases with no gene match: 12. There are 16 residues in the CDR3. Germline CDR1 MNHEY, CDR2 SVGAGI. CDR3 coding DNA: TGTGCCAGCAGTTACTCGATCGTAAGACAGGGGGCACGGGCTTTCTTT. Amino acid sequence: CASSYSIVRQGARAFF.

The rearrangement joins TRBV7-3 to TRBJ2-2, with D tentatively TRBD1 (5 bases). CDR3 length: 14 amino acids. Trimming took 5 bases from V and 1 from J, leaving 8 bases between them. Germline loops: CDR1 SGHTA, CDR2 FQGTGA. The chain's CDR3 is CASSPQENTGELFF. In nucleotides, the CDR3 is TGTGCCAGCAGCCCACAGGAGAACACCGGGGAGCTGTTTTTT.

V usage is TRBV9 and J usage is TRBJ1-3; D is unresolved. Germline V gene data show CDR1 as SGDLS and CDR2 as YYNGEE. The CDR3 is made up of 16 amino acids. Between the trimmed V and J ends, which lost 0 bases and 3 bases, there was a span of 13 bases. The CDR3 DNA follows: TGTGCCAGCAGCGTAGAAGCGTACGGAGATGGAAACACCATATATTTT. Protein sequence: CASSVEAYGDGNTIYF.

This chain links TRBV2 with TRBJ2-4; 7 positions match TRBD1. The V gene end was trimmed by 3 bases and the J gene end by 8 bases; junction bases not matched to a gene: 13. The CDR3 sequence is 16 residues long. Germline V gene sequence: CDR1 SNHLY, CDR2 FYNNEI. The CDR3 spells CASSDLLRGRRDIQYF. CDR3 sequence (DNA): TGTGCCAGCAGTGATCTCCTAAGGGGGCGAAGGGACATTCAGTACTTC.

This clone appeared a few times. The V call is TRBV7-9, the J call TRBJ1-2; D gene unclear. Germline-derived CDR1 and CDR2 are SEHNR and FQNEAQ (reference sequence). The CDR3 has 13 residues. Trimming removed 5 bases at V and 4 bases at J, with 11 bases between. In DNA, the CDR3 is TGTGCCAGCAGCGTTATGGGGAGCTATGGCTACACCTTC. Amino acid sequence: CASSVMGSYGYTF.

The J gene is TRBJ1-1, the V gene TRBV10-2, with 8 nucleotides matching TRBD1. CDR1 is WSHSY and CDR2 is SAAADI in the germline V gene. This CDR3 has 13 residues. V trimming: 4 bases; J trimming: 8 bases; junction bases outside the gene matches: 6. CDR3 protein: CASSGVRGREAFF. Here the CDR3 DNA reads TGCGCCAGCAGTGGAGTCAGGGGGCGAGAAGCTTTCTTT.